Below are 5 T cell receptor beta chains sequenced from a single sample in a study of regulatory T cells in long-lasting Graves disease. The time point is: persistent/refractory GD, antithyroid drugs over 5 years with positive TRAb. PBMCs were the source of the RNA used for TCR sequencing. iRepertoire HTBI primers and Arm-PCR of CDR3 regions built TCR beta libraries. TCRdb redid the calling of the multiplex PCR reads with MiXCR, one entry per CDR3 protein. This sample carries 300,000 to 500,000 distinct CDR3 sequences, less than 25% of them seen once, and the ten largest clones take around 21%. This specimen consisted of peripheral blood mononuclear cells (PBMCs), obtained when the disease was refractory, from a patient treated with antithyroid drugs. The receptors were gathered from a female donor with Graves disease.

The table lists this clonotype with many counts. The chain uses TRBV6-1 and TRBJ2-7, with D tentatively TRBD2 (5 bases). Germline CDR1 reads MNHNS; CDR2 reads SASEGT. The CDR3 runs to 13 residues. Between the trimmed V and J ends, which lost 7 bases and 7 bases, there was a span of 17 bases. The CDR3 region has the DNA TGTGCCAGCAAGTGGCGAACTTCGGGAGAGCAGTACTTC. As protein: CASKWRTSGEQYF.

A word on this clonotype: One end of the junction does not line up with germline, which may come from a read error. This chain uses TRBV12-5 with TRBJ1-1; 8 nucleotides agree with TRBD1. Germline V lookup: CDR1 LGHNT, CDR2 FRNRAP. The CDR3 has 13 amino acids. The CDR3 nucleotides read TGTGTTAGTGGTTTGGAGCCGGACAGGGCCCGGAACTTT. The encoded protein is CVSGLEPDRARNF.

The V call is TRBV29-1, the J call TRBJ2-7, with TRBD2 matching over 9 bases. The CDR3 is 14 residues long. Germline loops: CDR1 SQVTM, CDR2 ANQGSEA. V lost 6 bases, J lost 4 bases, and 10 bases stayed unmatched. The CDR3 coding sequence is TGCAGCGTGGGGGGAGGTAGCGGGAGTTACGAGCAGTACTTC. Residues: CSVGGGSGSYEQYF.

This clonotype was observed many times. This chain uses TRBV7-9 with TRBJ2-5, with TRBD2 identical over 12 bases. The CDR3 totals 16 residues. Losses at the gene ends were 5 bases for V and 7 bases for J; bases not matched to a gene: 11. Germline values: CDR1 SEHNR, CDR2 FQNEAQ (reference sequence). Here the CDR3 DNA reads TGTGCCAGCAGCCCCACTAGCGGGAGGCCCGGAGGGACCCAGTACTTC. This encodes CASSPTSGRPGGTQYF.

This clonotype was seen many times. The chain carries TRBV5-6 and TRBJ2-7, with 8 bases that match TRBD1. Trimming at V came to 0 bases and at J to 5 bases, leaving 4 bases not matched to a gene. This CDR3 is built from 14 residues. CDR1 SGHDT and CDR2 YYEEEE come from the germline V gene. The CDR3 DNA follows: TGTGCCAGCAGCTTGGGGACAGGGTACCACGAGCAGTACTTC. Protein product: CASSLGTGYHEQYF.